The present entry profiles one T cell receptor beta chain with its context. Some clones are missing from TCRdb's copy, which holds only in-frame ones; the method was immunoSEQ multiplex PCR. This table holds 450,000 to 650,000 clones, approximately 80% found once. This sample is part of a study of shared T cell receptors in the human thymus. CDR1 LGHNA and CDR2 YSLEER come from the germline V gene. J gave up 0 bases and V 0 bases, and 4 bases lay outside the gene matches. The CDR3 runs to 17 residues. These records were also assigned to another study, of human thymus T cells. From that study: All donors were healthy Finnish infants who were undergoing corrective surgery to treat congenital heart defects. Resections from corrective heart surgery provided thymus tissue. Highly overlapping thymic repertoires among unrelated individuals were reported in related research.

The chain links TRBV4-3 to TRBJ1-1, with 10 bases identical to TRBD1. Sequencing was performed on thymocytes. The receptor comes from a boy younger than two with a congenital heart defect. CDR3 nucleotides: TGCGCCAGCAGCCAAGAAGGGACAGGGGCAATGAACACTGAAGCTTTCTTT. It yields the protein CASSQEGTGAMNTEAFF.